This T cell receptor (beta chain) emerged from a study of shared clonotypes between healthy human individuals. Across the whole study: Each donor contributed plates that comprised three CD4 naive, three CD4 memory, two CD8 naive and one CD8 memory. The study, taken as a whole, reports: Generation probability values for non-shared clonotypes were lower than those for clonotypes shared by all four donors.

The assay was immunoSEQ multiplex PCR, and TCRdb's table has in-frame clones only and misses some. This table has 2 million to 2.5 million clones, roughly 95% appearing once. CDR1 and CDR2 from the germline V gene are MNHEY and SVGAGI. Trimming pared 6 bases from V and 1 base from J, leaving 13 bases between. The CDR3 extends over 15 amino acids. The sample holds one count of this clone. No antigen is known for it. The gene calls are TRBV6-5 and TRBJ2-1; possible D gene TRBD1, 5 bases. This receptor was obtained from a man aged 18 to 29 in good health. The source material was naive CD4+ T cells sorted from blood. Subset indicated: CD45RA+ positively selected. Here the CDR3 reads CASRLDRGSYNEQFF. In DNA form, the CDR3 reads TGTGCCAGCAGGCTTGATAGGGGATCCTACAATGAGCAGTTCTTC.